This T cell receptor (beta chain) was found in a study of regulatory T cells in long-lasting Graves disease. Study-level findings and limits: Rather than thyroid tissue, only peripheral blood underwent study. Persistent disease exhibited a predilection for TRBV28, TRBJ1-2 and TRBJ2-5.

The TCR beta library used iRepertoire HTBI primers with Arm-PCR amplification of CDR3. Using its own MiXCR run on the multiplex PCR reads, TCRdb lists one record per CDR3 protein. This table holds roughly 250,000 distinct CDR3 sequences, around 19% found once. V dropped 2 bases and J dropped 3; count of bases not matched to a gene: 3. The CDR3 covers 14 residues. CDR1 is SGHKS and CDR2 is YYEKEE in the germline V gene (reference sequence). This clonotype appeared once. The antigen remains unidentified. Time point meaning: newly diagnosed GD, antithyroid drugs for less than 3 months. RNA isolated from PBMCs was used to make the TCR library. Graves' disease diagnosis followed American Thyroid Association guidelines. The sample was also reused in another study, on T cells in Graves' hyperthyroidism and ophthalmopathy. That source notes: Ophthalmopathy stood apart from stable hyperthyroidism in a 13 V-J model.

The origin of this receptor is a woman in her 30s with Graves disease. This specimen was peripheral blood mononuclear cells (PBMCs), taken at new diagnosis, from a patient treated with antithyroid drugs. The chain uses TRBV5-5 and TRBJ2-7; TRBD2 aligns across 9 bases. The CDR3 here is CASSLLAGFYEQYF. The CDR3 coding sequence is TGTGCCAGCAGCTTACTAGCGGGTTTCTACGAGCAGTACTTC.